Given below is one T cell receptor (beta chain) in context. As yet, its antigen is unknown. After removal of 0 bases from V and 6 bases from J, the junction contained 4 bases not matched to a gene. This CDR3 has 15 amino acids. Germline V gene lookup returns CDR1 SGHDN and CDR2 FVKESK. As for the donors, each was a healthy bone marrow donor. The sample originates from a study of cytomegalovirus exposure and HLA in healthy donors. The study's findings and limits: Most TCRs appeared rarely, but some public TCRs recurred in many donors.

PCR used 60 Vbeta primers and 13 Jbeta primers. In the original workflow: About 9.9 million shared chains were among approximately 87 million unique TCR beta chains counted in a later analysis. Data came from immunoSEQ multiplex PCR; TCRdb stores just in-frame clones and leaves some out. The DNA gave D and trimming, while V, J and clone size come from that table. The table includes about 190,000 clones, roughly 83% detected once. This sequence originates from a woman aged 45-59 years in good health and CMV-seronegative. The chain recombines TRBV14 with TRBJ2-4, with 8 bases lining up with TRBD1. Sequencing was performed on PBMCs. CDR3 nucleotide sequence: TGTGCCAGCAGCCAAGACCAGGGGGCTGTAAACATTCAGTACTTC. Amino acids: CASSQDQGAVNIQYF.